This T cell receptor beta chain was sequenced for a study of blood T cell repertoires in COVID-19. In the original workflow: By means of reference gene primer amplification, nucleated cell counts were estimated. The protocol was immunoSEQ multiplex PCR, while the TCRdb copy is restricted to in-frame clones and leaves out a portion. V and J calls plus clone size are reproduced from that table; the DNA served to infer D and trimming. The sample has about 40,000 clones, 70% to 90% seen once. CDR1 MDHEN and CDR2 SYDVKM come from the germline V gene. There are 15 residues in the CDR3. With 6 bases clipped from V and 2 bases from J, the junction kept 7 bases outside the gene matches.

The gene calls are TRBV28 and TRBJ2-1; 7 nucleotides agree with TRBD1. The sample comprised peripheral blood. The clonotype comes from a man in his fifties or sixties with active COVID-19. This CDR3 is CASRLTGRAYNEQFF. CDR3 DNA sequence: TGTGCCAGCAGGTTGACAGGGCGGGCCTACAATGAGCAGTTCTTC.